Below, 7 T cell receptor beta chains from the same sample are listed, as sequenced in a study of cytomegalovirus exposure and HLA in healthy donors. In the PCR, 60 Vbeta and 13 Jbeta primers were used. This table comes from immunoSEQ multiplex PCR, and its TCRdb copy is limited to in-frame clones, with some not included. The table has about 190,000 clones, about four fifths seen once. The sample comprised PBMCs. The receptors shown here come from a woman between 40 and 55 years old in good health and CMV-seronegative.

The J gene is TRBJ2-7, the V gene TRBV7-2, with TRBD1 as a possible D gene (6 bases). V dropped 4 bases and J dropped 2 bases, with 15 bases sitting between them. The CDR3 spans 15 residues. Looked up from germline, CDR1 is SGHTA and CDR2 is FQGNSA. The CDR3 DNA reads as TGTGCCAGCAGCTCCGCAGGGGCCCCCGCCTACGAGCAGTACTTC. This gives the protein CASSSAGAPAYEQYF.

This clone has a handful of counts. The chain uses TRBV5-1 and TRBJ1-2; the match to TRBD1 covers 10 bases. CDR1 is SGHRS, CDR2 YFSETQ, per germline. V lost 5 bases to trimming and J lost 2 bases; unmatched junction nucleotides: 3. The CDR3 has 14 amino acids. CDR3 in DNA: TGCGCCAGCAGGACAGGGGGCCCGAACTATGGCTACACCTTC. Translating gives CASRTGGPNYGYTF.

V gene TRBV30 combines with J gene TRBJ1-4; no reliable D call. Trimming pared 2 bases from V and 2 bases from J, leaving 9 bases between. The CDR3 sequence is 14 residues long. Germline CDR1 is GTSNPN and CDR2 is SVGIG (reference sequence). The CDR3 loop reads CAWSPGGTNEKLFF. The DNA of the CDR3 is TGTGCCTGGAGTCCCGGAGGGACTAATGAAAAACTGTTTTTT. The full variable domain, with the rest looked up from reference TRBV30 and TRBJ1-4, is SQTIHQWPATLVQPVGSPLSLECTVEGTSNPNLYWYRQAAGRGLQLLFYSVGIGQISSEVPQNLSASRPQDRQFILSSKKLLLSDSGFYLCAWSPGGTNEKLFFGSGTQLSVL.

The CDR3 DNA reads as TGTGCCAGCAGTCCTGAAGGGAGGGGAAGCGGCTACACCTTC. It is translated as CASSPEGRGSGYTF. The chain joins TRBV7-8 to TRBJ1-2; a weak D match, TRBD1 (5 bases). This CDR3 comprises 14 residues. Germline loops: CDR1 SGHVS, CDR2 FQNEAQ. Deletions cut 6 bases from V and 8 bases from J, with 19 bases between.

This clone was detected a few times. The chain carries TRBV7-9 and TRBJ2-5, with unresolved D. The DNA end is a closer match to TRBJ2-7, so the J assignment may be wrong. CDR3 size: 13 residues. The germline CDR1 and CDR2 sequences are SEHNR and FQNEAQ (reference sequence). The CDR3 DNA follows: TGTGCCAGCAGCTTAGCCATCTCCTACGAGCAGTACTTC. Translating it yields CASSLAISYEQYF.

The chain couples TRBV6-6 to TRBJ1-5; D not resolved. Trimming stripped 5 bases from V and 0 bases from J, with 8 bases between. Germline CDR1 and CDR2: MNHNY and SVGAGI (reference sequence). The CDR3 extends over 14 amino acids. The CDR3 is CASSPEYSNQPQHF. The CDR3 region has the DNA TGTGCCAGCAGTCCCGAGTATAGCAATCAGCCCCAGCATTTT.

In this sample, this clone turned up once. The chain couples TRBV9 to TRBJ2-7, with 8 bases fitting TRBD2. Germline V lookup: CDR1 SGDLS, CDR2 YYNGEE. The CDR3 extends over 16 amino acids. After removal of 2 bases from V and 0 bases from J, the junction contained 7 bases not matched to a gene. The CDR3 DNA sequence: TGTGCCAGCAGCGTGAGCGGGAGTGTATCCTCCTACGAGCAGTACTTC. This encodes CASSVSGSVSSYEQYF.